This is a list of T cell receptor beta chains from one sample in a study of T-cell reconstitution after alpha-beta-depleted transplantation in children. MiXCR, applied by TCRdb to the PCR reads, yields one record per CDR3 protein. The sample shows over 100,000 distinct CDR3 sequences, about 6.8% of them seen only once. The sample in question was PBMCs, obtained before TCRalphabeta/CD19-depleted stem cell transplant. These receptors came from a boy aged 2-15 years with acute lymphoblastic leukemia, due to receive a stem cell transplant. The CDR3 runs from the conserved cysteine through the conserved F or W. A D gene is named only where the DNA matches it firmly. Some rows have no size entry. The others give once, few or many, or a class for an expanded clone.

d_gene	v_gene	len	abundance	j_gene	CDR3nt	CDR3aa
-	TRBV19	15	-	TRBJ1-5	TGTGCCAGTAGTATAGTCCCACAGGGTAATCAGCCCCAGCATTTT	CASSIVPQGNQPQHF
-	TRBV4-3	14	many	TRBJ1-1	TGCGCCAGCAGCCAAGGTGAGCGCGGCACTGAAGCTTTCTTT	CASSQGERGTEAFF
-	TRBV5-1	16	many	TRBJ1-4	TGCGCCAGCAGCCCGAGCAAGAGGGCAACTAATGAAAAACTGTTTTTT	CASSPSKRATNEKLFF
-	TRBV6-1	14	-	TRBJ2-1	TGTGCCAGCAGTGAAGCCAGGGACTACAATGAGCAGTTCTTC	CASSEARDYNEQFF
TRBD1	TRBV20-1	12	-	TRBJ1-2	TGCAGTGCTAGACAGGGGGTCTATGGCTACACCTTC	CSARQGVYGYTF
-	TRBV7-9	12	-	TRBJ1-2	TGTGCCAGCAGCTTCAACCGCTTAGGCTACACCTTC	CASSFNRLGYTF
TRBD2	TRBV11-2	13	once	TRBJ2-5	TGTGCCAGCAGCTTGGGACTACGGGAGACCCAGTACTTC	CASSLGLRETQYF
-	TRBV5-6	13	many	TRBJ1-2	TGTGCCAGCAGCCAGAGGATGGGATATGGCTACACCTTC	CASSQRMGYGYTF
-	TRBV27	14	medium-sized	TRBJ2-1	TGTGCCAGCTGCCCCGGAGGGGCGCACGATGAGCAGTTCTTC	CASCPGGAHDEQFF
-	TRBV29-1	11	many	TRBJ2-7	TGCAGCGCGGGACACTCCTACGAGCAGTACTTC	CSAGHSYEQYF
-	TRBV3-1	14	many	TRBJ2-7	TGTGCCAGCAGCCAAGTTGTTAGCGGCTACGAGCAGTACTTC	CASSQVVSGYEQYF